The 18 T cell receptor beta chains presented below share a single source sample, sequenced in a study of control samples from healthy donors and cancer patients. Sequencing used immunoSEQ multiplex PCR; TCRdb keeps in-frame clones, though not all of them. The table shows some 90,000 clones, with roughly nine tenths occurring only once. Sequenced sample: blood. All receptors come from a woman aged 50 to 60 in good health.

In its sample, this clone was seen a few times. CDR3 in amino acids: CASRDHGDSTNEKLFF. The CDR3 region has the DNA TGTGCCAGCAGGGACCACGGAGATTCAACTAATGAAAAACTGTTTTTT. The chain has TRBV2 and TRBJ1-4; the D is unclear. The CDR3 loop spans 16 amino acids. CDR1 is SNHLY, CDR2 FYNNEI, per germline. V was trimmed by 6 bases and J by 0 bases, leaving 14 bases between them.

V is TRBV2 and J is TRBJ1-6; the match to TRBD1 covers 9 bases. Germline assignment: CDR1 SNHLY and CDR2 FYNNEI. J was trimmed by 7 bases and V by 6 bases; bases with no gene match: 7. The CDR3 spans 15 residues. The CDR3 sequence is CASRRVDRGNSPLHF. CDR3 nucleotide sequence: TGTGCCAGCAGGAGGGTGGACAGGGGCAATTCACCCCTCCACTTT. Filled out from reference TRBV2 and TRBJ1-6, the complete variable domain reads EPEVTQTPSHQVTQMGQEVILRCVPISNHLYFYWYRQILGQKVEFLVSFYNNEISEKSEIFDDQFSVERPDGSNFTLKIRSTKLEDSAMYFCASRRVDRGNSPLHFGNGTRLTVT.

CDR3 sequence: CATSDSRLAGARETQYF. The CDR3, as DNA: TGTGCCACCAGTGACAGTCGACTAGCGGGAGCGAGAGAGACCCAGTACTTC. The rearrangement joins TRBV24-1 to TRBJ2-5, with 12 bases fitting TRBD2. J lost 4 bases, V lost 4 bases, and 9 bases had no gene match. CDR3 size: 17 residues. The germline CDR1 and CDR2 sequences are KGHDR and SFDVKD.

V gene TRBV2 combines with J gene TRBJ1-1; D remains unclear. V lost 7 bases to trimming and J lost 0 bases, with 6 bases between them. The CDR3 sequence is 12 residues long. CDR1 and CDR2 (germline): SNHLY, FYNNEI. The DNA for the CDR3 is TGTGCCAGCATGGGTCTGAACACTGAAGCTTTCTTT. As protein: CASMGLNTEAFF.

The chain employs TRBV6-5 and TRBJ1-5; tentatively, D is TRBD1 (5 bases). The CDR3 is made up of 13 amino acids. V shed 3 bases and J shed 4 bases, with 7 bases lying between them. Germline V CDR1 and CDR2: MNHEY, SVGAGI. CDR3 nucleotide sequence: TGTGCCAGCAGTTATGGGGGGAATCAGCCCCAGCATTTT. As protein: CASSYGGNQPQHF.

This chain links TRBV5-6 with TRBJ2-7; 7 bases fit TRBD1. CDR1 and CDR2 (germline): SGHDT, YYEEEE. The CDR3 extends over 16 amino acids. Germline trimming cut 1 base from V and 0 bases from J; bases unmatched to any gene: 7. CDR3 DNA sequence: TGTGCCAGCAGCTTGTTGGGGGCAGGGGGCTCCTACGAGCAGTACTTC. Its protein product is CASSLLGAGGSYEQYF.

V gene TRBV28 combines with J gene TRBJ2-7; no clear D gene. Germline values: CDR1 MDHEN, CDR2 SYDVKM. The CDR3 has 14 residues. Trimming removed 2 bases at V and 5 bases at J, with 13 bases between. CDR3 coding DNA: TGTGCCAGCAGTTTACCCTCGCGACCCGACGAGCAGTACTTC. Translated, it gives CASSLPSRPDEQYF.

This rearrangement joins TRBV5-4 to TRBJ2-5; D is unclear. V was clipped by 0 bases and J by 5 bases, with 14 bases between them. Germline CDR1 and CDR2: SGHNT and YYREEE (reference sequence). This CDR3 spans 15 amino acids. Written as DNA, the CDR3 is TGTGCCAGCAGCTTGGATATGGGGAAGTCCGAGACCCAGTACTTC. This encodes CASSLDMGKSETQYF.

Comments on this clone: At the DNA level, this CDR3 is encoded by other sequences in the same sample as well. The chain is built from TRBV4-1 and TRBJ1-5; TRBD1 is a possible D gene (5 bases). V lost 0 bases and J 2 bases, leaving 11 bases between the germline ends. The CDR3 contains 16 residues. Germline V CDR1 and CDR2: MGHRA, YSYEKL. The CDR3 DNA reads TGCGCCAGCAGCCAAGATGGGGGGATTGGCAATCAGCCCCAGCATTTT. Translation: CASSQDGGIGNQPQHF.

Only a few counts were recorded for this clone. V gene TRBV2 combines with J gene TRBJ2-5; 8 nucleotides agree with TRBD2. After removal of 7 bases from V and 1 base from J, the junction contained 5 bases not matched to a gene. The CDR3 spans 14 residues. Germline V CDR1 and CDR2: SNHLY, FYNNEI. This chain's CDR3 is CASKWSGGQETQYF. DNA for the CDR3: TGTGCCAGCAAATGGAGCGGGGGCCAAGAGACCCAGTACTTC.

This clone was counted once. The J gene is TRBJ2-7, the V gene TRBV28; TRBD2 matches 8 bases. From germline, CDR1 is MDHEN and CDR2 SYDVKM. V trimming: 5 bases; J trimming: 2 bases; junction bases outside the gene matches: 5. The CDR3 loop spans 14 amino acids. CDR3 coding DNA: TGTGCCAGCAGTCCGAGACTAGCGACCTACGAGCAGTACTTC. This translates into CASSPRLATYEQYF. The whole variable domain, remainder taken from reference TRBV28 and TRBJ2-7, is DVKVTQSSRYLVKRTGEKVFLECVQDMDHENMFWYRQDPGLGLRLIYFSYDVKMKEKGDIPEGYSVSREKKERFSLILESASTNQTSMYLCASSPRLATYEQYFGPGTRLTVT.

V gene TRBV10-3 combines with J gene TRBJ2-7; possibly TRBD1 or TRBD2 for D (6 bases each). The CDR3 length is 15 residues. The germline V gene encodes CDR1 ENHRY and CDR2 SYGVKD. The V and J ends lost 0 bases and 5 bases respectively, with 14 bases between them. CDR3 coding DNA: TGTGCCATCAGTGAGTCGACATCGGGGGCCCACGAGCAGTACTTC. It specifies CAISESTSGAHEQYF.

DNA of the CDR3: TGTGCCAGCAGTTGGAGTGGGCGTGAAGCTTTCTTT. Protein: CASSWSGREAFF. The J gene is TRBJ1-1, the V gene TRBV6-2 or TRBV6-3, with D hard to call. CDR3 length equals 12 residues. The V gene's germline CDR1 is MNHEY and CDR2 SVGEGT. V lost 4 bases to trimming and J lost 7 bases, with 10 bases between them.

This chain connects TRBV12-3 or TRBV12-4 to TRBJ1-2; tentatively, D is TRBD1 (6 bases). Trimming removed 5 bases at V and 10 bases at J, with 17 bases between. CDR3 length equals 13 residues. In nucleotides, the CDR3 is TGTGCCAGCAGTAGAAACAGGGCCGGTGACTACACCTTC. This gives the protein CASSRNRAGDYTF.

This rearrangement joins TRBV5-1 to TRBJ2-3, with D perhaps TRBD2 (7 bases). This CDR3 is built from 16 residues. Looked up from germline, CDR1 is SGHRS and CDR2 is YFSETQ. Trimming shortened V by 2 bases and J by 2 bases, and 15 bases separated the two germline ends. Here the CDR3 reads CASSLTAGAITDTQYF. CDR3 coding DNA: TGCGCCAGCAGCTTAACCGCGGGGGCGATCACAGATACGCAGTATTTT.

The chain links TRBV19 to TRBJ1-1; D perhaps matches TRBD1 (5 bases). There are 14 residues in the CDR3. Trimming took off 7 bases at V and 1 base at J, with 13 bases between the two ends. CDR1 and CDR2 (germline): LNHDA, SQIVND (reference sequence). The CDR3 DNA follows: TGTGCCAGTACCAAACAGGTTTCGAACACTGAAGCTTTCTTT. It is translated as CASTKQVSNTEAFF.

The J gene is TRBJ2-5, the V gene TRBV6-5; D is possibly TRBD1 or TRBD2 (5 bases each). The germline gives CDR1 MNHEY, CDR2 SVGAGI. V was shortened by 6 bases and J by 3 bases, with 14 bases between the two germline ends. The CDR3 runs to 14 residues. CDR3 bases: TGTGCCAGCAGGACCGGGACCCGGAAAGAGACCCAGTACTTC. Translation: CASRTGTRKETQYF.

The chain has TRBV6-1 and TRBJ1-6; a possible D gene is TRBD1 (5 bases). The germline V and J ends were trimmed by 1 base and 5 bases, with 9 bases remaining between them. Germline V gene sequence: CDR1 MNHNS, CDR2 SASEGT. The CDR3 is 15 residues long. CDR3 coding DNA: TGTGCCAGCAGTGAAGAAGCGGGACATAATTCACCCCTCCACTTT. It encodes CASSEEAGHNSPLHF.